The 23 T cell receptor beta chains below were found in one sample sequenced in a study of T cell repertoires in cytomegalovirus infection. MiXCR was run by TCRdb on the reads, yielding one entry per CDR3 protein. The table lists 350,000 to 550,000 distinct CDR3 sequences, roughly 30% of them singletons. The sequencing sample was made of PBMCs. These receptors all stem from a human donor in good health (CMV status not recorded). Some clones in this sample may be carry-over from other donors' samples.

This clonotype was found many times. This sequence joins TRBV7-6 and TRBJ1-4, with TRBD1 identical over 7 bases. Germline CDR1 reads SGHVS; CDR2 reads FNYEAQ. The CDR3 runs to 17 residues. With 1 base clipped from V and 3 bases from J, the junction kept 8 bases outside the gene matches. The CDR3 sequence is CASSLGLEGAPNEKLFF. The CDR3 region has the DNA TGTGCCAGCAGCTTAGGTCTGGAGGGGGCGCCTAATGAAAAACTGTTTTTT. The whole variable domain, remainder taken from reference TRBV7-6 and TRBJ1-4, is GAGVSQSPRYKVTKRGQDVALRCDPISGHVSLYWYRQALGQGPEFLTYFNYEAQQDKSGLPNDRFSAERPEGSISTLTIQRTEQRDSAMYRCASSLGLEGAPNEKLFFGSGTQLSVL.

The rearrangement uses TRBV20-1 and TRBJ2-7, with 8 bases fitting TRBD1. The CDR3 length is 13 residues. CDR1 and CDR2 from the germline V gene are DFQATT and SNEGSKA (reference sequence). The V and J ends lost 5 bases and 1 base, in that order; junction bases with no gene match: 4. The CDR3 reads CSAHRGESYEQYF. The CDR3 DNA is TGCAGTGCTCACAGGGGGGAGTCCTACGAGCAGTACTTC.

The rearrangement links TRBV19 to TRBJ1-1; 9 positions match TRBD1. V gave up 5 bases and J gave up 7 bases; unmatched junction bases: 8. Germline-derived CDR1 and CDR2 are LNHDA and SQIVND (reference sequence). The CDR3 covers 14 residues. CDR3 nucleotide sequence: TGTGCCAGTAGTGTTACAGGGGGCCAGGGTGAAGCTTTCTTT. Translation gives CASSVTGGQGEAFF.

Here the CDR3 DNA reads TGTGCCAGCAGCTCTAACCGGGACCTACGATCGGCGGAAAATGAGCAGTACTTC. As protein: CASSSNRDLRSAENEQYF. V is TRBV7-6 and J is TRBJ2-1, with D possibly called TRBD1 or TRBD2 (5 bases each). Matching the DNA end better, TRBJ2-7 makes the J call doubtful. The CDR3 consists of 18 residues. Per germline, CDR1 SGHVS and CDR2 FNYEAQ.

There are a few counts of this clonotype. V usage is TRBV10-2 and J usage is TRBJ2-5; D is possibly TRBD2 (5 bases). The CDR3 loop spans 14 amino acids. V lost 6 bases and J 5 bases, leaving 16 bases between the germline ends. Germline values: CDR1 WSHSY, CDR2 SAAADI. CDR3 sequence: CASRRRDPGETQYF. Here the CDR3 DNA reads TGCGCCAGCAGGCGAAGAGACCCGGGGGAGACCCAGTACTTC.

The rearrangement joins TRBV6-1 to TRBJ2-2, with 8 nucleotides matching TRBD1. Trimming at V came to 11 bases and at J to 2 bases, leaving 4 bases not matched to a gene. Germline-derived CDR1 and CDR2 are MNHNS and SASEGT. This CDR3 spans 13 amino acids. In DNA form, the CDR3 reads TGTGCCCTGGACAGGGCTAACACCGGGGAGCTGTTTTTT. This translates into CALDRANTGELFF.

The chain carries TRBV7-6 and TRBJ2-7; 7 nucleotides match TRBD1. CDR1 SGHVS and CDR2 FNYEAQ come from the germline V gene. The CDR3 runs 13 residues. V shed 9 bases and J 7 bases; nucleotides not matched to a gene: 12. The CDR3 loop is CASTGDGWFEQYF. The CDR3 bases are TGTGCCAGTACAGGGGACGGTTGGTTTGAGCAGTACTTC.

The table lists this clonotype with many counts. The chain has TRBV9 and TRBJ2-2; 7 bases align to TRBD2. The CDR3 totals 16 residues. V shed 0 bases, J shed 2 bases, and the junction held 4 bases outside the gene matches. CDR1 and CDR2 (germline): SGDLS, YYNGEE. The CDR3: CASSVGLAENTGELFF. The CDR3 DNA reads as TGTGCCAGCAGCGTAGGGCTAGCGGAAAACACCGGGGAGCTGTTTTTT.

This chain links TRBV6-2 or TRBV6-3 with TRBJ2-7; 11 positions agree with TRBD2. The CDR3 sequence is 16 residues long. Per germline, CDR1 MNHEY and CDR2 SVGEGT. J lost 0 bases, V lost 2 bases, and 3 bases had no gene match. The DNA for the CDR3 is TGTGCCAGCAGTTACCCTGGACTAGCGGGCTCCTACGAGCAGTACTTC. Translated: CASSYPGLAGSYEQYF.

Note on this clonotype: This is likely a read error, given that the CDR3 carries no conserved phenylalanine or tryptophan at its end. V gene TRBV7-2 combines with J gene TRBJ1-1; D is unresolved. Germline V lookup: CDR1 SGHTA, CDR2 FQGNSA. The V end lost 6 bases, the J end lost 1 base, and 12 bases lay between the germline ends. The CDR3 covers 14 residues. CDR3: CASRHSQSNTEAFC. In DNA form, the CDR3 reads TGTGCCAGCAGACATTCCCAGTCGAACACTGAAGCTTTCTGT.

The chain has TRBV12-3 or TRBV12-4 and TRBJ1-3, with D perhaps matching TRBD1 (6 bases). This CDR3 is built from 14 residues. The V end lost 5 bases, the J end lost 3 bases, and 11 bases lay between the germline ends. CDR3 nucleotide sequence: TGTGCCAGCAGTGCCAAGGGGGTTGGAAACACCATATATTTT. Amino acid sequence: CASSAKGVGNTIYF.

Ten or more counts support this clonotype. The V and J genes are TRBV12-3 or TRBV12-4 and TRBJ2-5; possibly TRBD1 for D (6 bases). Trimming removed 3 bases at V and 7 bases at J, with 15 bases between. The CDR3 has 14 amino acids. The CDR3 spells CASSFSGAYGTQYF. The CDR3 DNA reads as TGTGCCAGCAGTTTCTCAGGGGCCTACGGGACCCAGTACTTC.

Points on this clonotype: The CDR3 end shows no conserved phenylalanine or tryptophan, and so a read error is likely. The chain carries TRBV5-6 and TRBJ1-2; D is possibly TRBD1 (6 bases). Trimming pared 4 bases from V and 5 bases from J, leaving 9 bases between. CDR3 size: 12 residues. Germline V lookup: CDR1 SGHDT, CDR2 YYEEEE. CDR3 nucleotide sequence: TGTGCCAGCAGCCCCGGACAGTATGGCTACACCTTA. Protein product: CASSPGQYGYTL.

This chain links TRBV20-1 with TRBJ1-1; D unresolved. Germline CDR1 is DFQATT and CDR2 is SNEGSKA (reference sequence). The CDR3 totals 12 residues. Trimming stripped 6 bases from V and 7 bases from J, with 15 bases between. The CDR3 sequence is CSAEPPRGEAFF. The CDR3 DNA reads TGCAGTGCAGAGCCTCCCCGTGGTGAAGCTTTCTTT.

The gene calls are TRBV7-8 and TRBJ1-2, with 9 positions matching TRBD1. Trimming at V came to 2 bases and at J to 0 bases, leaving 7 bases not matched to a gene. This CDR3 is built from 17 residues. Germline V lookup: CDR1 SGHVS, CDR2 FQNEAQ. CDR3 in DNA: TGTGCCAGCAGCTTAACCATCGGGACAGGGCCTAACTATGGCTACACCTTC. The encoded protein is CASSLTIGTGPNYGYTF.

This clonotype was counted a few times. The V call is TRBV6-2 or TRBV6-3, the J call TRBJ1-6; the D is unclear. Deletions cut 6 bases from V and 14 bases from J, with 20 bases between. Germline V gene sequence: CDR1 MNHEY, CDR2 SVGEGT. This CDR3 is 14 amino acids long. CDR3 nucleotides: TGTGCCAGCAGCCACTTGGAGGGAGCGCAGGCCCTCCACTTT. It encodes CASSHLEGAQALHF.

The chain has TRBV11-3 and TRBJ1-5; 10 nucleotides match TRBD1. The germline V gene has CDR1 SGHNT and CDR2 YENEEA. CDR3 size: 16 residues. J lost 7 bases, V lost 3 bases, and 9 bases had no gene match. The CDR3 sequence is CASSLAGTGDWQPQHF. DNA of the CDR3: TGTGCCAGCAGCTTGGCCGGGACAGGGGATTGGCAGCCCCAGCATTTT.

This chain links TRBV6-1 with TRBJ2-4, with a possible D match to TRBD2 (6 bases). CDR1 and CDR2 from the germline V gene are MNHNS and SASEGT. V was cut by 4 bases and J by 8 bases, with 18 bases left in between. The CDR3 has 15 amino acids. The CDR3, as DNA: TGTGCCAGCAGTGCCCCCGGGACTTCAAGGCACATTCAGTACTTC. Translating gives CASSAPGTSRHIQYF.

This clonotype was seen more than once but under ten times. The chain recombines TRBV4-1 with TRBJ1-1; D gene uncertain. This CDR3 contains 13 residues. V shed 5 bases and J shed 5 bases, with 12 bases lying between them. CDR1 is MGHRA and CDR2 is YSYEKL in the germline V gene. In nucleotides, the CDR3 is TGCGCCAGCAGCTGGGGATCGGGGACTGAAGCTTTCTTT. Translating it yields CASSWGSGTEAFF.

The V and J genes are TRBV7-9 and TRBJ2-1; the match to TRBD1 covers 7 bases. V was pared by 5 bases and J by 6 bases, with 7 bases of the junction left unmatched. This CDR3 is 14 amino acids long. Germline V gives CDR1 SEHNR, CDR2 FQNEAQ (reference sequence). The chain's CDR3 is CASSGDRVFNEQFF. The CDR3 DNA reads TGTGCCAGCAGCGGAGACAGGGTATTCAATGAGCAGTTCTTC.

Here the CDR3 DNA reads TGTGCCAGCAGCTCCGCAGGTCGACGAGTAGATGAGCAGTTCTTC. Its translation is CASSSAGRRVDEQFF. The chain is built from TRBV5-4 and TRBJ2-1; D remains unclear. Germline CDR1 SGHNT, CDR2 YYREEE (reference sequence). The CDR3 is 15 residues long. Trimming cost V 3 bases and J 8 bases, with 18 bases left between them.

A few counts support this clonotype. V and J are TRBV11-2 and TRBJ1-4; tentatively, D is TRBD1 (5 bases). V was clipped by 6 bases and J by 4 bases, with 15 bases between them. The CDR3 runs 15 residues. Germline CDR1 SGHAT, CDR2 FQNNGV. DNA for the CDR3: TGTGCCAGCAGGGCTCCGGGACGGCGTAATGAAAAACTGTTTTTT. Its translation: CASRAPGRRNEKLFF.

In this sample, this clonotype turned up a few times. The genes are TRBV10-2 and TRBJ1-5; 7 nucleotides line up with TRBD1. Per the germline V gene, CDR1 is WSHSY and CDR2 is SAAADI. The CDR3 runs to 13 residues. The junction had 5 bases not matched to a gene; V was cut back by 7 bases and J by 5 bases. In DNA, the CDR3 is TGCGCCAGCACGGACAGGAGGTATCAGCCCCAGCATTTT. It translates to CASTDRRYQPQHF.